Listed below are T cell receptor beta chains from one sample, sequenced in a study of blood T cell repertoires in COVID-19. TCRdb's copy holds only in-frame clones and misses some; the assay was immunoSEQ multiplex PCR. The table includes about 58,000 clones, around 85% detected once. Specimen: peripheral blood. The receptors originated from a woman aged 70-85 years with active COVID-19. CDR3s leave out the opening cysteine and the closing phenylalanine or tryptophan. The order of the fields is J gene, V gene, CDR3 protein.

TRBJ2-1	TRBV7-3	ASSTTQRTGTRGLGEQF
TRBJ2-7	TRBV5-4	ASSLALSSYEQY
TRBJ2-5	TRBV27	ASRGTSVGAETQY
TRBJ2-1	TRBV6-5	AIETGFNEQF
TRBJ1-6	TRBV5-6	ASSPQDDNSPLH
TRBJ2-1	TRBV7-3	ASSLHPPPSADNEQF
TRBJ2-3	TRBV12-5	ASGGGASGTDTQY
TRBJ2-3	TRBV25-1	ASSESGQNSTDTQY
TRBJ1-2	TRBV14	ASSQERTGVGYGYT
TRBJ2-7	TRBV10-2	ASSPGLAGGMSYEQY
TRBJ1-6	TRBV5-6	ASSLLAGSNSPLH
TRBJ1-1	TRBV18	ASSGGMDTEAF
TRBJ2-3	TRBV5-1	ASSLTVAAASTDTQY
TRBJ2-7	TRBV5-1	ASSRAGEGEQY
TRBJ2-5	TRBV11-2	ASSSPYQETQY
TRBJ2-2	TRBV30	AWKASVNTGELF
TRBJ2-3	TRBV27	ASRLRDRADTQY
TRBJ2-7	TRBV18	ASSPGTSGSYEQY
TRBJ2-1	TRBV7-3	ASSRPGYNEQF
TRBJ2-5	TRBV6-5	ASSYSNVEGETQY
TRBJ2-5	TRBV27	ASSSTGETQY
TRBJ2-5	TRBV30	AWQGWEETQY
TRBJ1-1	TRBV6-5	ASRDSLNTEAF
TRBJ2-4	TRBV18	ASSPPSGGTIQY
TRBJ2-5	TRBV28	ASSAGGSQETQY
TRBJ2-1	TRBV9	ASSVAGLAAYNEQF
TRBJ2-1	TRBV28	ASGSTSASYNEQF
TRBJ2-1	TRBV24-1	AVGWSGVGSGQF
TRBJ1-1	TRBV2	ASRPGGMNTEAF
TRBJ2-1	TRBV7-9	ASSQVGPGLRSYNEQF
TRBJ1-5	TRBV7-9	ASSRAGDREEPQH
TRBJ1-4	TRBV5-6	ASSLGPGRIEKLF
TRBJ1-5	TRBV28	ASSFGYRGLEQPQH